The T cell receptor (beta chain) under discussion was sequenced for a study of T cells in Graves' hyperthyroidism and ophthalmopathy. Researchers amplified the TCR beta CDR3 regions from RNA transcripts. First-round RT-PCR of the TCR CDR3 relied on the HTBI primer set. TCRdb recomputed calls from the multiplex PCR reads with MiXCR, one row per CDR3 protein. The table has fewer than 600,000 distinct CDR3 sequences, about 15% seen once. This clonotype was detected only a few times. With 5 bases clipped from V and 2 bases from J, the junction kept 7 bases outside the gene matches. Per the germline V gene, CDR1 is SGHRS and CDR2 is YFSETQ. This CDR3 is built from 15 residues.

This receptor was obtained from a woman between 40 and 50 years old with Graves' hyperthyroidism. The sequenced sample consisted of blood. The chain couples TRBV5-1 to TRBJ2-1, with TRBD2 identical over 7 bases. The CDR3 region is CASRSQGGAYNEQFF. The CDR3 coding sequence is TGCGCCAGCAGAAGTCAGGGAGGGGCCTACAATGAGCAGTTCTTC.